A single sample gave rise to the 23 T cell receptor beta chains below, sequenced in a study of glioma-infiltrating T cells (dated by TCRdb to the mid-2010s). The listed sequencing device is Illumina MiSeq. TCR alpha and beta CDR3 regions were amplified with the iRepertoire nested amplicon-rescue multiplex PCR (arm-PCR) platform from RNA. Using fastp trimming at Q25 and MiXCR clonotype assembly, TCRdb reanalyzed the public sequencing data and kept in-frame beta chains. For every CDR3 protein sequence, its rows merge into one entry that carries the most common genes and DNA. Across this sample there are approximately 120,000 distinct CDR3 sequences, with 25% seen only once. The ten biggest clones cover about 30% of the sample. Sequencing was performed on glioma tissue, nonneoplastic brain tissue, or PBMCs (not recorded which). These receptors originate from a human donor with low-grade glioma or glioblastoma, undergoing nonglioma brain surgery, or in good health (not recorded which).

This clonotype came up a few times. Sequence at one end of the junction differs from germline and may be a read error. The rearrangement joins TRBV6-2 or TRBV6-3 to TRBJ2-1; D is unresolved. There are 13 residues in the CDR3. The germline V gene has CDR1 MNHEY and CDR2 SVGEGT. The CDR3 nucleotides are TGTTCCAGTGCATCGAGCCAATTTAATGAGCAGTTCTTC. Translated: CSSASSQFNEQFF.

This clonotype came up many times. This chain joins TRBV20-1 and TRBJ1-5; 7 bases map to TRBD1. CDR3 length: 14 amino acids. The V segment lost 3 bases and the J segment 5 bases; nucleotides outside the gene matches: 7. The germline gives CDR1 DFQATT, CDR2 SNEGSKA (reference sequence). The CDR3, as DNA: TGCAGTGCTAGTTGGCGGACAGGTGATCAGCCCCAGCATTTT. This gives the protein CSASWRTGDQPQHF.

The V and J genes are TRBV19 and TRBJ2-7, with TRBD1 identical over 8 bases. There are 14 residues in the CDR3. V shed 3 bases and J 7 bases; nucleotides not matched to a gene: 8. From germline, CDR1 is LNHDA and CDR2 SQIVND (reference sequence). This CDR3 reads CASSMGRQGQEQYF. CDR3 in DNA: TGTGCCAGTAGTATGGGTCGACAGGGGCAGGAGCAGTACTTC.

This clonotype was seen many times. The rearrangement links TRBV6-2 or TRBV6-3 to TRBJ2-7; the D is unclear. Trimming stripped 0 bases from V and 2 bases from J, with 11 bases between. CDR3 length: 15 amino acids. CDR1 MNHEY and CDR2 SVGEGT come from the germline V gene. CDR3 DNA sequence: TGTGCCAGCAGTTACTCGATCCCAGGTCCCTACGAGCAGTACTTC. Encoded protein: CASSYSIPGPYEQYF.

This clonotype was picked up many times. V gene TRBV28 combines with J gene TRBJ2-1; 11 bases fit TRBD2. Trimming at V came to 10 bases and at J to 6 bases, leaving 11 bases not matched to a gene. Germline CDR1 reads MDHEN; CDR2 reads SYDVKM. This CDR3 has 15 residues. The CDR3 region has the DNA TGTGCCACACGGATTAGCGGGAGGGCGAGCAATGAGCAGTTCTTC. Protein: CATRISGRASNEQFF.

This clonotype was counted at least ten times. The chain recombines TRBV7-8 with TRBJ1-5; D not certain. Germline V gene data show CDR1 as SGHVS and CDR2 as FQNEAQ. Deletions cut 2 bases from V and 1 base from J, with 12 bases between. This CDR3 spans 16 amino acids. The CDR3 loop reads CASSLSRSLSNQPQHF. In nucleotides, the CDR3 is TGTGCCAGCAGCTTATCGAGGTCTCTGAGCAATCAGCCCCAGCATTTT.

At least ten counts were recorded for this clonotype. The chain combines TRBV20-1 with TRBJ2-3, with D unresolved. The CDR3 is 14 amino acids. The germline gives CDR1 DFQATT, CDR2 SNEGSKA (reference sequence). Trimming took off 3 bases at V and 0 bases at J, with 10 bases between the two ends. The DNA for the CDR3 is TGCAGTGCTAGGGTGATGGTTAGCACAGATACGCAGTATTTT. This translates into CSARVMVSTDTQYF.

The V and J genes are TRBV12-3 or TRBV12-4 and TRBJ2-3; D is unresolved. CDR3 length: 13 residues. V was pared by 5 bases and J by 4 bases, with 10 bases between. For the CDR3, the DNA is TGTGCCAGCAGTCCCCCGACGGCAGATACGCAGTATTTT. It translates to CASSPPTADTQYF.

The sample holds many counts of this clonotype. The rearrangement joins TRBV25-1 to TRBJ2-1; perhaps TRBD2 as D (6 bases). Germline values: CDR1 MGHDK, CDR2 SYGVNS. V dropped 9 bases and J dropped 0 bases, with 12 bases sitting between them. This CDR3 has 14 amino acids. The CDR3 here is CASRGETSYNEQFF. The CDR3 region has the DNA TGTGCCAGTCGCGGGGAGACCTCCTACAATGAGCAGTTCTTC.

There are many counts of this clonotype. The V gene is TRBV27, the J gene TRBJ2-6, with D unclear. Deletions cut 8 bases from V and 0 bases from J, with 11 bases between. The CDR3 sequence is 15 residues long. Germline CDR1 MNHEY, CDR2 SMNVEV (reference sequence). The CDR3 spells CASRGGSSGANVLTF. The CDR3 nucleotides are TGTGCCAGCCGCGGTGGGTCCTCTGGGGCCAACGTCCTGACTTTC. Full variable domain (outside the CDR3, taken from reference TRBV27 and TRBJ2-6): EAQVTQNPRYLITVTGKKLTVTCSQNMNHEYMSWYRQDPGLGLRQIYYSMNVEVTDKGDVPEGYKVSRKEKRNFPLILESPSPNQTSLYFCASRGGSSGANVLTFGAGSRLTVL.

Turning to this clonotype: This may arise from a read error, as a much more abundant clone is one base away. The rearrangement joins TRBV11-2 to TRBJ2-3; D possibly corresponds to TRBD2 (5 bases). From germline, CDR1 is SGHAT and CDR2 FQNNGV. The CDR3 totals 16 residues. Here the CDR3 DNA reads TGTGCCAGCACCTTAGATCTACCGGGATCCACAGATACGCAGTATTTT. It is translated as CASTLDLPGSTDTQYF.

J is TRBJ2-7 and V is TRBV29-1; 7 nucleotides match TRBD2. The germline gives CDR1 SQVTM, CDR2 ANQGSEA. V trimming: 1 base; J trimming: 3 bases; junction bases outside the gene matches: 3. This CDR3 comprises 13 residues. The CDR3 reads CSVEAGGHYEQYF. In nucleotides, the CDR3 is TGCAGCGTTGAAGCGGGAGGACACTACGAGCAGTACTTC.

This clonotype has at least ten counts. The chain links TRBV6-2 or TRBV6-3 to TRBJ2-3; 7 nucleotides match TRBD2. Trimming removed 5 bases from V and 2 bases from J; junction bases left unmatched: 10. The CDR3 runs 16 residues. Looked up from germline, CDR1 is MNHEY and CDR2 is SVGEGT. The CDR3 is CASSLIAGVLTDTQYF. The CDR3 DNA reads as TGTGCCAGCAGTCTAATAGCGGGCGTCCTCACAGATACGCAGTATTTT.

Many counts were recorded for this clonotype. The chain is built from TRBV20-1 and TRBJ1-1; D gene ambiguous. This CDR3 contains 16 residues. Germline V CDR1 and CDR2: DFQATT, SNEGSKA (reference sequence). Trimming cost V 0 bases and J 4 bases, with 18 bases left between them. CDR3 DNA sequence: TGCAGTGCTAGAGATCATGCAGCTTGGGCTCTCACTGAAGCTTTCTTT. Its protein product is CSARDHAAWALTEAFF.

The chain has TRBV4-3 and TRBJ1-2, with 8 bases matching TRBD1. CDR1 and CDR2 from the germline V gene are LGHNA and YSLEER. The CDR3 length is 12 residues. Germline trimming cut 6 bases from V and 5 bases from J; bases unmatched to any gene: 2. DNA for the CDR3: TGCGCCAGCAGGACAGGGGTGTATGGCTACACCTTC. The encoded protein is CASRTGVYGYTF.

The genes are TRBV28 and TRBJ2-3; D not resolved. The CDR3 loop spans 13 amino acids. In germline, CDR1 is MDHEN, CDR2 SYDVKM. CDR3 loop: CVSSFWAVKVQYF. The CDR3 bases are TGTGTTAGCAGTTTCTGGGCCGTGAAGGTGCAGTATTTT.

This clonotype has ten or more counts. The chain joins TRBV5-4 to TRBJ1-5; TRBD1 might be the D (6 bases). Germline-derived CDR1 and CDR2 are SGHNT and YYREEE (reference sequence). Trimming shortened V by 4 bases and J by 1 base, and 9 bases separated the two germline ends. This CDR3 contains 14 residues. The CDR3 nucleotides are TGTGCCAGCAGCGTGGACAGCAGCAATCAGCCCCAGCATTTT. It codes for CASSVDSSNQPQHF. Supplemented by reference TRBV5-4 and TRBJ1-5, the full variable domain reads ETGVTQSPTHLIKTRGQQVTLRCSSQSGHNTVSWYQQALGQGPQFIFQYYREEENGRGNFPPRFSGLQFPNYSSELNVNALELDDSALYLCASSVDSSNQPQHFGDGTRLSIL.

The V gene is TRBV27, the J gene TRBJ2-7; 11 bases map to TRBD2. Germline assignment: CDR1 MNHEY and CDR2 SMNVEV (reference sequence). The CDR3 is 18 amino acids. V lost 7 bases to trimming and J lost 2 bases; unmatched junction nucleotides: 16. CDR3 nucleotide sequence: TGTGCCAGCAACCCCGGACAGGGAATAGCGGGAGGGACCTACGAGCAGTACTTC. Its translation is CASNPGQGIAGGTYEQYF.

The J gene is TRBJ1-5, the V gene TRBV5-1, with D possibly matching TRBD1 (6 bases). CDR3 length: 18 amino acids. Germline-derived CDR1 and CDR2 are SGHRS and YFSETQ. Deletions cut 4 bases from V and 1 base from J, with 21 bases between. The CDR3 reads CASSLSRGRNISNQPQHF. CDR3 DNA sequence: TGCGCCAGCAGCCTCTCCAGGGGACGGAATATAAGCAATCAGCCCCAGCATTTT.

This clonotype was recorded many times. CDR3 coding DNA: TGTGCCAGCAGTCGACTAGCGGGAACTACCTACAATGAGCAGTTCTTC. Residues: CASSRLAGTTYNEQFF. This chain links TRBV6-1 with TRBJ2-1; 11 bases align to TRBD2. The CDR3 consists of 16 residues. Trimming took 5 bases from V and 2 from J; bases not matched to a gene: 5. The germline V gene encodes CDR1 MNHNS and CDR2 SASEGT.

The V gene is TRBV20-1, the J gene TRBJ2-5; 9 positions match TRBD1. The CDR3 sequence is 18 residues long. Germline values: CDR1 DFQATT, CDR2 SNEGSKA (reference sequence). Unmatched junction bases numbered 14, after V lost 1 base and J lost 2 bases. The CDR3 spells CSARGDQSGTGSQETQYF. DNA of the CDR3: TGCAGTGCTAGAGGTGATCAATCCGGGACAGGGAGTCAAGAGACCCAGTACTTC.

This clonotype appeared a few times. The chain joins TRBV5-4 to TRBJ2-7; D remains unclear. The V gene lost 4 bases and the J gene lost 2 bases, with 10 bases spanning the gap. Germline CDR1 and CDR2: SGHNT and YYREEE (reference sequence). This CDR3 region has 13 residues. CDR3 residues: CASSTDLAYEQYF. The CDR3 bases are TGTGCCAGCAGCACGGACCTAGCCTACGAGCAGTACTTC.

Ten or more counts support this clonotype. The CDR3 loop reads CSARYRRGNTIYF. CDR3 coding DNA: TGCAGTGCTAGATACAGGAGAGGAAACACCATATATTTT. The V call is TRBV20-1, the J call TRBJ1-3; a possible D gene is TRBD1 (5 bases). The germline V gene encodes CDR1 DFQATT and CDR2 SNEGSKA (reference sequence). The CDR3 loop spans 13 amino acids. Trimming removed 2 bases at V and 4 bases at J, with 9 bases between.